This passage covers 27 T cell receptor beta chains from one sample sequenced in a study of blood T cells in healthy people across ages. Together with a sample-barcoded 5' primer, a J-beta primer mix was included in a second PCR lasting about 7 to 11 cycles. Each CDR3 protein is one row after TCRdb ran MiXCR on the 5' RACE reads. The sample includes around 1,900,000 distinct CDR3 sequences, 35% to 50% seen only once; the top ten take around 23%. The sample comprised blood. All receptors derive from a human donor in good health.

This clonotype was found a few times. The V gene is TRBV9, the J gene TRBJ2-5, with 7 bases lining up with TRBD2. Trimming cost V 4 bases and J 2 bases; bases outside gene matches: 8. Per germline, CDR1 SGDLS and CDR2 YYNGEE. The CDR3 covers 15 residues. This chain's CDR3 is CASSSVGGLQETQYF. For the CDR3, the DNA is TGTGCCAGCAGCAGCGTCGGGGGGTTACAAGAGACCCAGTACTTC.

This chain uses TRBV6-6 with TRBJ1-2, with unresolved D. CDR1 and CDR2 (germline): MNHNY, SVGAGI (reference sequence). The CDR3 runs 14 residues. V gave up 1 base and J gave up 4 bases, with 10 bases separating them. CDR3 residues: CASSYFGRSYGYTF. Here the CDR3 DNA reads TGTGCCAGCAGTTACTTCGGACGGAGCTATGGCTACACCTTC.

Here the CDR3 DNA reads TGTGCCAGCAGCTTAGATCAGGGATTGCGGGAGCAGTACTTC. Residues: CASSLDQGLREQYF. The V gene is TRBV11-2, the J gene TRBJ2-7, with D possibly matching TRBD1 (5 bases). Trimming shortened V by 0 bases and J by 7 bases, and 13 bases separated the two germline ends. The germline V gene has CDR1 SGHAT and CDR2 FQNNGV. The CDR3 spans 14 residues.

This clonotype was counted once. This chain uses TRBV20-1 with TRBJ2-5, with 7 bases aligning to TRBD2. CDR3 size: 14 residues. V lost 6 bases and J lost 11; bases outside the gene matches: 18. Germline V gene data show CDR1 as DFQATT and CDR2 as SNEGSKA (reference sequence). In DNA form, the CDR3 reads TGCAGTGCCGGGTTGTATTCCGGGGGGAATGAGCAGTACTTC. Its protein is CSAGLYSGGNEQYF.

The gene calls are TRBV11-1 and TRBJ2-1; possibly TRBD1 for D (5 bases). V shed 3 bases and J shed 5 bases, with 23 bases lying between them. Germline CDR1 and CDR2: SGHAT and FQDESV (reference sequence). The CDR3 has 18 amino acids. As DNA, the CDR3 is TGTGCCAGCAGCTTTGCGGCGGACACATCGGGTAGAAACAATGAGCAGTTCTTC. It translates to CASSFAADTSGRNNEQFF.

V gene TRBV7-9 combines with J gene TRBJ1-4; D is uncertain. CDR3 length equals 14 residues. Trimming cost V 5 bases and J 4 bases, with 11 bases left between them. Germline values: CDR1 SEHNR, CDR2 FQNEAQ (reference sequence). CDR3 loop: CASSPSMSNEKLFF. CDR3 sequence (DNA): TGTGCCAGCAGCCCTTCGATGAGTAATGAAAAACTGTTTTTT.

This clonotype was counted ten times or more. This chain connects TRBV25-1 to TRBJ2-7, with a tentative D call TRBD2 (6 bases). CDR3 length equals 15 residues. Trimming left V 4 bases short and J 0 bases short, with 13 bases between. Germline CDR1 reads MGHDK; CDR2 reads SYGVNS. The CDR3 nucleotides read TGTGCCAGCAGTGCTCCGGGGGAACGCTCCTACGAGCAGTACTTC. Its protein product is CASSAPGERSYEQYF.

The CDR3 region is CASSPAVGLLYEQYF. The CDR3 coding sequence is TGTGCCAGCAGCCCGGCCGTGGGACTCTTGTACGAGCAGTACTTC. This chain connects TRBV6-6 to TRBJ2-7, with a weak D call TRBD2 (6 bases). Germline loops: CDR1 MNHNY, CDR2 SVGAGI (reference sequence). This CDR3 comprises 15 residues. Trimming left V 6 bases short and J 4 bases short, with 19 bases between.

As concerns this clonotype: The junction departs from germline at one end; a sequencing error may be responsible. The rearrangement links TRBV11-1 to TRBJ2-4, with D perhaps assigned TRBD1 or TRBD2 (5 bases each). The CDR3 length is 15 residues. Germline V gives CDR1 SGHAT, CDR2 FQDESV (reference sequence). CDR3 residues: CASSVASGATNIQYF. In DNA, the CDR3 is TGTGCCAGCAGCGTAGCCTCCGGGGCGACAAACATTCAGTACTTC.

The chain couples TRBV6-6 to TRBJ1-4; D is possibly TRBD1 (5 bases). The CDR3 spans 15 residues. Trimming pared 2 bases from V and 5 bases from J, leaving 12 bases between. Germline-derived CDR1 and CDR2 are MNHNY and SVGAGI (reference sequence). CDR3 sequence reads: CASSYRVGGNEKLFF. The CDR3 DNA follows: TGTGCCAGCAGTTACCGGGTCGGGGGGAATGAAAAACTGTTTTTT.

This clonotype was seen more than once but under ten times. One end of the junction fails to match germline, which may point to a read error. The rearrangement links TRBV2 to TRBJ1-2; possible D gene TRBD1, 5 bases. Germline loops: CDR1 SNHLY, CDR2 FYNNEI. This CDR3 contains 14 residues. CDR3 sequence reads: CASSELQGGYGHTF. DNA for the CDR3: TGTGCCAGCAGTGAACTGCAGGGAGGCTATGGCCACACCTTC.

The chain employs TRBV6-5 and TRBJ2-1, with a tentative D call TRBD2 (6 bases). The CDR3 is 17 residues long. The germline CDR1 and CDR2 sequences are MNHEY and SVGAGI. With 0 bases removed from V and 4 bases from J, the gap between germline ends came to 16 bases. The CDR3 spells CASSYSTTDGGYNEQFF. DNA of the CDR3: TGTGCCAGCAGTTACTCGACCACTGACGGGGGATACAATGAGCAGTTCTTC.

The V and J genes are TRBV4-1 and TRBJ2-7; D call uncertain. Trimming removed 1 base from V and 0 bases from J, with 16 bases in between. CDR1 MGHRA and CDR2 YSYEKL come from the germline V gene. The CDR3 contains 17 residues. CDR3 sequence: CASSQVSPDGSSYEQYF. In DNA, the CDR3 is TGCGCCAGCAGCCAAGTTTCCCCGGACGGGTCCTCCTACGAGCAGTACTTC.

This CDR3 reads CSAREGRETQYF. DNA of the CDR3: TGCAGTGCTAGAGAAGGGAGGGAGACCCAGTACTTC. The chain links TRBV20-1 to TRBJ2-5; the D gene is possibly TRBD2 (6 bases). Trimming stripped 0 bases from V and 5 bases from J, with 7 bases between. The germline CDR1 and CDR2 sequences are DFQATT and SNEGSKA (reference sequence). The CDR3 spans 12 residues.

The table lists this clonotype with a few counts. Sequence at one end of the junction differs from germline and may be a read error. The chain has TRBV4-3 and TRBJ2-5; TRBD1 is a possible D gene (5 bases). The CDR3 consists of 13 residues. The germline V gene encodes CDR1 LGHNA and CDR2 YSLEER. The CDR3: CASSQEFQETQYF. CDR3 coding DNA: TGTGCCAGCTCACAGGAGTTCCAAGAGACCCAGTACTTC.

Remarks on this clonotype: The junction does not match germline at one end; this may be a read error. The chain couples TRBV11-2 to TRBJ2-3, with D unclear. The germline gives CDR1 SGHAT, CDR2 FQNNGV. The CDR3 has 14 residues. CDR3 amino acids: CASSLVLGSDMQYF. In DNA form, the CDR3 reads TGTGCCAGCAGCTTAGTCCTGGGTTCAGATATGCAGTATTTT.

The rearrangement joins TRBV20-1 to TRBJ2-1, with D uncertain. Germline V lookup: CDR1 DFQATT, CDR2 SNEGSKA (reference sequence). With 6 bases removed from V and 5 bases from J, the gap between germline ends came to 11 bases. The CDR3 contains 12 residues. The CDR3: CSARTLNNEQFF. CDR3 nucleotides: TGCAGTGCCCGGACCCTAAACAATGAGCAGTTCTTC.

The chain recombines TRBV20-1 with TRBJ2-7, with a possible D match to TRBD2 (5 bases). CDR1 and CDR2 (germline): DFQATT, SNEGSKA (reference sequence). V lost 3 bases and J lost 4, with 13 bases in between. CDR3 length: 13 amino acids. CDR3 sequence reads: CSARGSSFYEQYF. CDR3 in DNA: TGCAGTGCTAGGGGGAGCAGCTTTTACGAGCAGTACTTC.

This rearrangement joins TRBV4-1 to TRBJ2-5, with D possibly TRBD2 on 7 matching bases. V lost 2 bases and J 0 bases, leaving 13 bases between the germline ends. There are 16 residues in the CDR3. CDR1 and CDR2 from the germline V gene are MGHRA and YSYEKL. The CDR3 DNA reads as TGCGCCAGCAGCCAATCTGCGGGGGCCAACCAAGAGACCCAGTACTTC. Its translation is CASSQSAGANQETQYF.

This chain uses TRBV27 with TRBJ1-2; maybe TRBD1 (5 bases). V was clipped by 0 bases and J by 5 bases, with 16 bases between them. This CDR3 comprises 16 residues. Germline V gene sequence: CDR1 MNHEY, CDR2 SMNVEV (reference sequence). The CDR3 DNA reads as TGTGCCAGCAGTTTATCCGCGGCCGGGACTGAGTATGGCTACACCTTC. This translates into CASSLSAAGTEYGYTF.

The J gene is TRBJ1-2, the V gene TRBV14, with a weak D call TRBD1 (6 bases). Germline lookup yields CDR1 SGHDN and CDR2 FVKESK. The V end was cut by 2 bases, the J end by 6 bases, with 13 bases between. This CDR3 spans 14 amino acids. CDR3 nucleotides: TGTGCCAGCAGCCAAAGTGGGGGCGTTCATGGCTACACCTTC. Its translation is CASSQSGGVHGYTF.

This clonotype was observed many times. The CDR3 sequence: CASSQLLQETQYF. The CDR3 DNA follows: TGCGCCAGCAGCCAACTACTTCAAGAGACCCAGTACTTC. The chain has TRBV4-3 and TRBJ2-5; D not certain. Trimming stripped 2 bases from V and 2 bases from J, with 6 bases between. This CDR3 comprises 13 residues. Germline CDR1 and CDR2: LGHNA and YSLEER.

This clonotype was picked up one time. The J gene is TRBJ1-2, the V gene TRBV6-5; TRBD1 is a possible D gene (5 bases). The CDR3 extends over 14 amino acids. The germline V gene has CDR1 MNHEY and CDR2 SVGAGI. The V and J ends lost 7 bases and 3 bases respectively, with 15 bases between them. The CDR3 DNA reads TGTGCCAGCACTAAATCCCGGGACTACTATGGCTACACCTTC. Its protein product is CASTKSRDYYGYTF.

The rearrangement uses TRBV20-1 and TRBJ2-7; D is perhaps TRBD2 (5 bases). Germline V gives CDR1 DFQATT, CDR2 SNEGSKA (reference sequence). Trimming took 4 bases from V and 0 from J, leaving 7 bases between them. The CDR3 totals 12 residues. Here the CDR3 DNA reads TGCAGTGCTATGGAGGACTCCTACGAGCAGTACTTC. This encodes CSAMEDSYEQYF.

The rearrangement uses TRBV7-6 and TRBJ2-5; 8 bases line up with TRBD1. CDR1 SGHVS and CDR2 FNYEAQ come from the germline V gene. The trim removed 2 bases at V and 5 bases at J, leaving 10 bases unmatched. The CDR3 has 16 amino acids. For the CDR3, the DNA is TGTGCCAGCAGCTTAAGCGACAGGGGAGGCCGGGAGACCCAGTACTTC. It translates to CASSLSDRGGRETQYF.

This clonotype was recorded a few times. The V call is TRBV4-2, the J call TRBJ1-2, with D perhaps TRBD1 (5 bases). Germline CDR1 LGHNA, CDR2 YNFKEQ. The CDR3 covers 18 residues. Trimming removed 1 base at V and 4 bases at J, with 22 bases between. This CDR3 is CASSQGRVGRWRGYGYTF. CDR3 bases: TGTGCCAGCAGCCAAGGGAGAGTGGGACGGTGGCGGGGCTATGGCTACACCTTC.

The V call is TRBV20-1, the J call TRBJ2-4, with TRBD1 matching 10 bases. This CDR3 comprises 12 residues. Germline-derived CDR1 and CDR2 are DFQATT and SNEGSKA (reference sequence). V gave up 4 bases and J gave up 11 bases; unmatched junction bases: 5. The CDR3 DNA is TGCAGTGCTAACCGGGACAGGGGACTTCAGTACTTC. Its translation: CSANRDRGLQYF.